The TCR beta chain described here comes from a study of cytomegalovirus exposure and HLA in healthy donors (dated by TCRdb to the late 2010s). Regarding the study in general: A later analysis indicated that the 90 to 150 validation repertoires were generated on the platform also employed for the 720 or so repertoires of the first cohort. The aim of the study was to test whether cataloging public T cell receptors could identify signatures of past pathogen exposure. A separate validation cohort of approximately 120 different subjects was used in addition to the roughly 640-subject first cohort. To predict cytomegalovirus infection status, the study brought together high-throughput TCR immunosequencing, statistical association of individual TCRs with disease status, and machine learning. The paper's findings and limits, for the study overall: While some public TCRs were present in many individuals, most TCR sequences turned up only very rarely across donors. Of the cluster scores, 94% were above 0 in a later analysis, which found that TCRs clustered in the first cohort also tended to co-occur in the approximately 130 validation repertoires. A few of the identified cytomegalovirus-associated TCR beta chains were confirmed in vitro to be specific for cytomegalovirus antigens. The validation cohort had no HLA typing available for a later analysis, so co-occurrence within that cohort was assessed over all 110 or so repertoires. In both the original and validation cohorts, the classifier was reported to diagnose cytomegalovirus status with high specificity and sensitivity. The authors suggested that the approach could potentially be generalized to other disease states and immunological phenotypes. The study listed 150 to 200 TCR beta chains as associated with cytomegalovirus.

Libraries came from the immunoSEQ multiplex PCR assay. Concerning the study's data processing: A statistical classification framework was built to diagnose cytomegalovirus status from the catalog of TCR beta chain sequences. TCRdb mirrors the immuneACCESS table, restricted to in-frame sequences. Some clones are absent from its copies; in checked studies, under half trace to an unresolved V gene, and the reason for the others is unknown. The V and J calls and clone size are taken from that table; D and trimming were inferred from the DNA. The sample yields about 43,000 clones; 92% were counted once. The top ten hold 5% to 6% of the sample. Turning to this clone: Its antigen is still unknown. The sample holds no much larger clone one base away, and base qualities are not on file.

Separate from the roughly 650-subject first cohort, the validation cohort of around 130 subjects was the group to which the donors belonged. From the germline V gene, CDR1 is SQVTM and CDR2 is ANQGSEA. Germline trimming amounts to 7 bases on V and 3 bases on J, with 4 as the count of junction bases outside the gene matches. The CDR3 holds 13 amino acids from the cysteine to the phenylalanine. Kept here is only the CDR3 DNA, which spans 39 bases and is read in frame from base 1. Material: PBMCs. This receptor was identified in a young man in good health and CMV-seronegative. The chain is encoded by TRBV29-1 joined to TRBJ1-4, and 8 bases in between align with TRBD1. The CDR3 region reads CSGRTGSNEKLFF. The bases read TGCAGCGGGCGGACAGGGTCTAATGAAAAACTGTTTTTT.